This T cell receptor (beta chain) was identified in a study of identical twins. Study observations and caveats: In cord blood, abundant beta clonotypes had fewer insertions; memory showed no trend. Excess sharing by twins proved weaker in beta out-of-frame sequences.

This clonotype was found a few times. Antigen unknown. This CDR3 has 13 residues. V was pared by 2 bases and J by 4 bases, with 6 bases between. Germline V gene sequence: CDR1 MNHEY, CDR2 SVGEGT. TCRdb processed the 5' RACE reads anew with MiXCR; each CDR3 protein has one entry. The sample holds 350,000 to 500,000 distinct CDR3 sequences, about a fifth seen once. This clonotype originated in a man aged 50 to 59 in good health. This chain uses TRBV6-2 or TRBV6-3 with TRBJ2-1; D unresolved. The source material was naive T cells sorted from blood. This CDR3 is CASSYLPYNEQFF. The CDR3 DNA follows: TGTGCCAGCAGTTACCTGCCTTACAATGAGCAGTTCTTC.